The entry below gives a single TCR beta chain sequence along with its context. Over several immunoSEQ plates, each subset's genomic DNA was distributed in even portions. The protocol was immunoSEQ multiplex PCR, while the TCRdb copy is restricted to in-frame clones and leaves out a portion. The sample shows around 240,000 clones, 50% to 75% of them seen only once. The record originates from a study of shared clonotypes between healthy human individuals. This CDR3 has 16 amino acids. Trimming removed 1 base from V and 3 bases from J, with 16 bases in between. Germline CDR1 reads SGHVS; CDR2 reads FQNEAQ.

The receptor's source is a man aged 25 to 40 in good health. Sequenced sample: memory CD4+ T cells sorted from blood. Subset specified: CD45RA-negative fraction. The chain links TRBV7-8 to TRBJ2-7; D possibly corresponds to TRBD2 (6 bases). CDR3 residues: CASSLGDSLLVYEQYF. The CDR3 coding sequence is TGTGCCAGCAGCTTAGGGGACTCGCTTCTGGTCTACGAGCAGTACTTC.